One T cell receptor (beta chain) is described in this entry. TCR beta chains were sequenced at survey level with immunoSEQ. Here immunoSEQ multiplex PCR was the method, and the copy in TCRdb shows in-frame clones only, minus some. Counted here are 68,000 or so clones, roughly 95% occurring once; the ten biggest clones make up 4% to 4.5%. The germline CDR1 and CDR2 sequences are MRHNA and SNTAGT. This CDR3 comprises 15 residues. Trimming cost V 6 bases and J 4 bases; bases outside gene matches: 5. The chain is built from TRBV6-4 and TRBJ2-2; TRBD1 aligns across 10 bases. The origin of this receptor is a man between 40 and 49 years old with rheumatoid arthritis. Sequenced sample: PBMCs. The CDR3 DNA reads TGTGCCAGCAGAAAGGGGACAGGGGTCACCGGGGAGCTGTTTTTT. Encoded protein: CASRKGTGVTGELFF.